Below, 30 T cell receptor beta chains from the same sample are listed, as sequenced in a study of cytomegalovirus exposure and HLA in healthy donors (TCRdb year 2017). The receptor library was made with the immunoSEQ multiplex PCR assay. A mixture of 60 forward primers for TCR Vbeta segments and 13 reverse primers for TCR Jbeta segments was used in the multiplex PCR. In its TCRdb copy, this immuneACCESS table keeps in-frame sequences only and misses some clones. Where compared with another copy, unresolved V genes explain less than half of these, and the others have no known cause. The sample table shows fewer than 90,000 clones, and approximately 79% are seen once. Jointly, the top ten make up 5.5% to 7.5% of the sample. The sequenced material came from PBMCs. All receptors derive from a female donor in good health and CMV-seronegative.

The CDR3 is CASSLGLAGVGQETQYF. The CDR3 bases are TGCGCCAGCAGCTTGGGGCTAGCGGGAGTAGGGCAAGAGACCCAGTACTTC. The V call is TRBV5-1, the J call TRBJ2-5; 10 bases line up with TRBD2. V lost 0 bases, J lost 2 bases, and 7 bases stayed unmatched. CDR3 size: 17 residues. Per the germline V gene, CDR1 is SGHRS and CDR2 is YFSETQ. Looking up the rest from reference TRBV5-1 and TRBJ2-5 gives the full variable domain: KAGVTQTPRYLIKTRGQQVTLSCSPISGHRSVSWYQQTPGQGLQFLFEYFSETQRNKGNFPGRFSGRQFSNSRSEMNVSTLELGDSALYLCASSLGLAGVGQETQYFGPGTRLLVL.

The chain carries TRBV28 and TRBJ2-7, with D possibly matching TRBD1 (5 bases). The CDR3 sequence is 13 residues long. Germline V gives CDR1 MDHEN, CDR2 SYDVKM. The V end lost 3 bases, the J end lost 1 base, and 7 bases lay between the germline ends. CDR3 protein: CASSLGQSYEQYF. The CDR3, as DNA: TGTGCCAGCAGTTTGGGGCAATCCTACGAGCAGTACTTC.

V gene TRBV7-2 combines with J gene TRBJ2-3; 8 nucleotides agree with TRBD2. This CDR3 contains 16 residues. Trimming cost V 6 bases and J 4 bases; bases outside gene matches: 12. The germline CDR1 and CDR2 sequences are SGHTA and FQGNSA. CDR3 amino acids: CASRYESGRGSDTQYF. The DNA of the CDR3 is TGTGCCAGCAGATATGAAAGCGGGAGAGGATCAGATACGCAGTATTTT.

The chain carries TRBV18 and TRBJ2-5; the match to TRBD2 covers 11 bases. Germline CDR1 reads KGHSH; CDR2 reads LQKENI. The J segment lost 4 bases and the V segment lost 5 bases, leaving 6 bases of the junction unmatched. The CDR3 runs 15 residues. DNA for the CDR3: TGTGCCAGCTCAGCTAGCGGGGGGCCAAGAGAGACCCAGTACTTC. It codes for CASSASGGPRETQYF.

The chain joins TRBV5-8 to TRBJ2-6; D unresolved. Germline V CDR1 and CDR2: SGHTS, YDEGEE. This CDR3 is 13 amino acids long. V lost 6 bases and J lost 6, with 10 bases in between. The CDR3 region is CASNLRLANVLTF. CDR3 in DNA: TGTGCCAGCAACCTGAGGTTGGCCAACGTCCTGACTTTC.

The gene calls are TRBV5-6 and TRBJ2-2, with 10 nucleotides matching TRBD1. This CDR3 comprises 13 residues. V was pared by 9 bases and J by 7 bases, with 6 bases of the junction left unmatched. Germline V gives CDR1 SGHDT, CDR2 YYEEEE. CDR3 coding DNA: TGTGCCACCGGGACAGGGGTACGCGGGGAGCTGTTTTTT. Translating gives CATGTGVRGELFF. The full variable domain, completed using reference TRBV5-6 and TRBJ2-2, is DAGVTQSPTHLIKTRGQQVTLRCSPKSGHDTVSWYQQALGQGPQFIFQYYEEEERQRGNFPDRFSGHQFPNYSSELNVNALLLGDSALYLCATGTGVRGELFFGEGSRLTVL.

This chain uses TRBV6-5 with TRBJ2-1; no firm D call. The CDR3 covers 12 residues. V lost 8 bases to trimming and J lost 10 bases, with 15 bases between them. Germline CDR1 is MNHEY and CDR2 is SVGAGI. The CDR3 region is CASGGAHREQFF. The CDR3 DNA reads as TGTGCCAGCGGCGGCGCCCATAGAGAGCAGTTCTTC.

The chain combines TRBV28 with TRBJ1-2; possibly TRBD1 for D (5 bases). The CDR3 contains 14 residues. CDR1 is MDHEN and CDR2 is SYDVKM in the germline V gene. Trimming removed 8 bases at V and 6 bases at J, with 19 bases between. As DNA, the CDR3 is TGTGCCAGCTTAACCGGACACCCGAGAAATGGCTACACCTTC. Translating it yields CASLTGHPRNGYTF.

The chain combines TRBV28 with TRBJ2-2, with D uncertain. Germline CDR1 and CDR2: MDHEN and SYDVKM. CDR3 length: 14 residues. The V end was cut by 5 bases, the J end by 3 bases, with 10 bases between. The CDR3 nucleotides read TGTGCCAGCAGTCCTATTATGGACACCGGGGAGCTGTTTTTT. It is translated as CASSPIMDTGELFF.

The chain carries TRBV7-2 and TRBJ1-5; TRBD1 aligns across 8 bases. Germline trimming cut 7 bases from V and 7 bases from J; bases unmatched to any gene: 6. Germline V gene sequence: CDR1 SGHTA, CDR2 FQGNSA. The length of the CDR3 is 13 residues. CDR3 amino acids: CASTLDRGQPQHF. Written as DNA, the CDR3 is TGTGCCAGCACACTCGACAGGGGACAGCCCCAGCATTTT.

The V and J genes are TRBV9 and TRBJ2-7, with 11 bases that match TRBD2. The germline V gene has CDR1 SGDLS and CDR2 YYNGEE. CDR3 length: 17 residues. J gave up 0 bases and V 0 bases, and 5 bases lay outside the gene matches. The CDR3 protein is CASSVGPTSGSSYEQYF. The CDR3 DNA sequence: TGTGCCAGCAGCGTAGGACCCACTAGCGGGAGCTCCTACGAGCAGTACTTC.

V is TRBV15 and J is TRBJ1-2; no clear D. The V and J ends lost 5 bases and 4 bases respectively, with 17 bases between them. Germline-derived CDR1 and CDR2 are LNHNV and YYDKDF (reference sequence). The CDR3 length is 15 residues. The CDR3 here is CATSSPGRSGYGYTF. The CDR3 DNA is TGTGCCACCAGCTCCCCTGGGAGGAGTGGCTATGGCTACACCTTC. Together with reference TRBV15 and TRBJ1-2, the CDR3 gives the full variable domain: DAMVIQNPRYQVTQFGKPVTLSCSQTLNHNVMYWYQQKSSQAPKLLFHYYDKDFNNEADTPDNFQSRRPNTSFCFLDIRSPGLGDTAMYLCATSSPGRSGYGYTFGSGTRLTVV.

The rearrangement links TRBV11-2 to TRBJ1-5; TRBD1 aligns across 7 bases. The ends lost 5 bases at V and 7 bases at J; junction bases unmatched: 8. Germline CDR1 reads SGHAT; CDR2 reads FQNNGV. This CDR3 has 14 residues. Here the CDR3 DNA reads TGTGCCAGCAGCCCTCAGGGGGTTCGACAGCCCCAGCATTTT. Translated, it gives CASSPQGVRQPQHF.

The V call is TRBV11-2, the J call TRBJ2-1; TRBD2 matches at 8 bases. Germline CDR1 reads SGHAT; CDR2 reads FQNNGV. Trimming at V came to 5 bases and at J to 0 bases, leaving 6 bases not matched to a gene. This CDR3 is built from 16 residues. This CDR3 is CASSRTSGNSYNEQFF. CDR3 DNA: TGTGCCAGCAGCCGAACTAGCGGCAACTCCTACAATGAGCAGTTCTTC.

Note on this clone: A junction end diverges from the germline sequence, so it may reflect a read error. This chain uses TRBV7-7 with TRBJ2-5; 11 nucleotides align to TRBD2. Looked up from germline, CDR1 is SSHAT and CDR2 is FNYEAQ (reference sequence). There are 16 residues in the CDR3. CDR3 residues: CASSQGSGRAEETQYF. In nucleotides, the CDR3 is TGTGCTAGCAGCCAGGGTAGCGGGAGGGCCGAAGAGACCCAGTACTTC. Combining the CDR3 with reference TRBV7-7 and TRBJ2-5 gives the whole variable domain GAGVSQSPRYKVTKRGQDVTLRCDPISSHATLYWYQQALGQGPEFLTYFNYEAQPDKSGLPSDRFSAERPEGSISTLTIQRTEQRDSAMYRCASSQGSGRAEETQYFGPGTRLLVL.

The V call is TRBV28, the J call TRBJ2-6; 10 bases align to TRBD1. The CDR3 runs 21 residues. Germline V lookup: CDR1 MDHEN, CDR2 SYDVKM. The ends lost 3 bases at V and 2 bases at J; junction bases unmatched: 16. The CDR3 reads CASSFKGQGQGTMAGANVLTF. Here the CDR3 DNA reads TGTGCCAGCAGTTTTAAGGGGCAGGGACAGGGGACGATGGCTGGGGCCAACGTCCTGACTTTC. The variable domain in full, completed from reference TRBV28 and TRBJ2-6, reads DVKVTQSSRYLVKRTGEKVFLECVQDMDHENMFWYRQDPGLGLRLIYFSYDVKMKEKGDIPEGYSVSREKKERFSLILESASTNQTSMYLCASSFKGQGQGTMAGANVLTFGAGSRLTVL.

The chain is built from TRBV19 and TRBJ1-4; 7 nucleotides agree with TRBD1. From germline, CDR1 is LNHDA and CDR2 SQIVND (reference sequence). Trimming removed 6 bases from V and 8 bases from J; junction bases left unmatched: 12. The CDR3 contains 15 residues. Here the CDR3 DNA reads TGTGCCAGTAGCCCTCTGGGGGACAGAGGGGAAAAACTGTTTTTT. Its protein product is CASSPLGDRGEKLFF.

This clone was seen more than once but under ten times. The chain couples TRBV6-1 to TRBJ1-5; no clear D. V shed 2 bases and J shed 4 bases, with 6 bases lying between them. Germline lookup yields CDR1 MNHNS and CDR2 SASEGT. The CDR3 runs to 13 residues. CDR3 loop: CASSETENQPQHF. The CDR3, as DNA: TGTGCCAGCAGTGAAACAGAAAATCAGCCCCAGCATTTT.

The chain is built from TRBV7-9 and TRBJ2-7; 9 positions agree with TRBD1. The CDR3 is made up of 14 amino acids. V was pared by 3 bases and J by 2 bases, with 2 bases of the junction left unmatched. Germline CDR1 is SEHNR and CDR2 is FQNEAQ (reference sequence). The DNA of the CDR3 is TGTGCCAGCAGCTTCGGGACAGGGACCTACGAGCAGTACTTC. Translating it yields CASSFGTGTYEQYF.

V gene TRBV9 combines with J gene TRBJ2-7, with 9 nucleotides matching TRBD1. Germline-derived CDR1 and CDR2 are SGDLS and YYNGEE. V was pared by 0 bases and J by 6 bases, with 7 bases of the junction left unmatched. The CDR3 runs to 15 residues. CDR3 bases: TGTGCCAGCAGCGTAGCTGGTACAGGGGGCGGCGAGCAGTACTTC. It codes for CASSVAGTGGGEQYF.

The rearrangement joins TRBV30 to TRBJ2-5; D not certain. Trimming pared 0 bases from V and 2 bases from J, leaving 7 bases between. This CDR3 contains 13 residues. Looked up from germline, CDR1 is GTSNPN and CDR2 is SVGIG (reference sequence). CDR3 nucleotides: TGTGCCTGGAGTGTACAGTTACAAGAGACCCAGTACTTC. Its translation is CAWSVQLQETQYF.

The chain combines TRBV28 with TRBJ2-5; tentative D call: TRBD1 (7 bases). The tail of the sequence fits TRBJ2-7 better, so the J call may be wrong. This CDR3 has 14 amino acids. CDR1 and CDR2 from the germline V gene are MDHEN and SYDVKM. The CDR3 reads CASSQGGSSYEQYF. CDR3 bases: TGTGCCAGCAGTCAGGGGGGATCCTCCTACGAGCAGTACTTC.

This sequence joins TRBV19 and TRBJ2-1; D possibly corresponds to TRBD1 (6 bases). Germline V gene lookup returns CDR1 LNHDA and CDR2 SQIVND (reference sequence). CDR3 length equals 14 residues. V lost 3 bases, J lost 2 bases, and 8 bases lay in between. The CDR3 loop reads CASSIYRAYNEQFF. The CDR3 nucleotides read TGTGCCAGTAGTATTTACAGGGCCTACAATGAGCAGTTCTTC.

This clone has only one observation. J is TRBJ2-2 and V is TRBV19; no definite D call. The CDR3 has 15 residues. The V and J ends lost 10 bases and 1 base respectively, with 16 bases between them. Germline assignment: CDR1 LNHDA and CDR2 SQIVND (reference sequence). This CDR3 is CATKGVPGNTGELFF. The CDR3 DNA reads as TGTGCCACCAAAGGAGTCCCGGGGAACACCGGGGAGCTGTTTTTT.

The table lists this clone with a few counts. The chain has TRBV6-5 and TRBJ2-1, with 9 bases aligning to TRBD1. This CDR3 comprises 15 residues. Germline CDR1 is MNHEY and CDR2 is SVGAGI. The trim removed 6 bases at V and 2 bases at J, leaving 5 bases unmatched. The chain's CDR3 is CASRKGDRAYNEQFF. CDR3 DNA: TGTGCCAGCAGAAAGGGGGACAGGGCCTACAATGAGCAGTTCTTC.

The rearrangement uses TRBV21-1 and TRBJ2-1; TRBD1, the table's D call, lacks a check against the DNA. TRBV21-1 is flagged as a pseudogene. This CDR3 spans 15 amino acids. This CDR3 reads CASSKDRGSYNEQFF. CDR3 nucleotide sequence: TGTGCCAGCAGCAAAGACAGGGGAAGCTACAATGAGCAGTTCTTC.

This clone was picked up one time. This sequence joins TRBV27 and TRBJ2-3; a weak D match, TRBD1 (6 bases). V was trimmed by 1 base and J by 4 bases, leaving 9 bases between them. The length of the CDR3 is 14 residues. Per the germline V gene, CDR1 is MNHEY and CDR2 is SMNVEV (reference sequence). CDR3 sequence: CASSLLDSSDTQYF. The CDR3 bases are TGTGCCAGCAGTTTATTGGACAGTTCAGATACGCAGTATTTT.

This clone was recorded a few times. The V and J genes are TRBV2 and TRBJ2-1; the match to TRBD2 covers 15 bases. This CDR3 is 13 amino acids long. In germline, CDR1 is SNHLY, CDR2 FYNNEI. V was pared by 8 bases and J by 7 bases, with 0 bases of the junction left unmatched. CDR3: CASGTSGRNEQFF. DNA of the CDR3: TGTGCCAGCGGGACTAGCGGGAGGAATGAGCAGTTCTTC.

The chain recombines TRBV28 with TRBJ1-2; 12 bases are a match to TRBD1. Germline-derived CDR1 and CDR2 are MDHEN and SYDVKM. This CDR3 has 15 amino acids. V shed 4 bases, J shed 5 bases, and the junction held 5 bases outside the gene matches. CDR3 in DNA: TGTGCCAGCAGTTCGGGACAGGGGGCCCAGTATGGCTACACCTTC. Encoded protein: CASSSGQGAQYGYTF.

This chain joins TRBV28 and TRBJ1-1; TRBD1 is a possible D gene (6 bases). Germline CDR1 and CDR2: MDHEN and SYDVKM. V was pared by 6 bases and J by 1 base, with 9 bases between. The CDR3 totals 13 residues. CDR3 sequence reads: CASSQGGNTEAFF. CDR3 DNA: TGTGCCAGCAGCCAAGGGGGGAACACTGAAGCTTTCTTT.